The following is a T cell receptor (beta chain) sequence with its context. The V gene's germline CDR1 is KGHSH and CDR2 LQKENI. CDR3 length: 15 amino acids. Trimming stripped 0 bases from V and 5 bases from J, with 13 bases between. The data derive from a study of blood T cell repertoires in COVID-19. For the study at large: The samples span acute and convalescent COVID-19 from the United States, Italy and Spain.

The authors' processing: For nucleated cells, counts were estimated from reference gene primer amplification. Repertoires were generated with immunoSEQ multiplex PCR, while TCRdb's copy carries only in-frame clones and drops some. V, J and clone size were drawn from that table, and D and trimming were deduced from the DNA. There are 280,000 or so clones in the sample; 88% occur only once, and about 7% lies in the top ten. This chain uses TRBV18 with TRBJ1-1, with D possibly TRBD1 on 6 matching bases. Sequenced: peripheral blood. The TCR was taken from a woman aged 25 to 39 who had recovered from COVID-19. CDR3: CASSPPGGALTEAFF. The CDR3, as DNA: TGTGCCAGCTCACCACCGGGGGGGGCCCTGACTGAAGCTTTCTTT.